This TCR beta chain was sequenced for a study of glioma-infiltrating T cells after dendritic cell vaccination. Sample time point: after dendritic cell vaccination, including at tumor progression/relapse. Patients had residual fresh-frozen tumor tissue and more than two years of survival data. Turning to this clone: Its antigen remains unknown.

Profiled with immunoSEQ multiplex PCR; TCRdb holds only in-frame clones, not every one. In the table there are tens of thousands of clones, roughly four fifths of which are singletons. Notes on the study in general: Higher TCR clonality did not directly relate to longer survival.

J lost 6 bases, V lost 4 bases, and 3 bases had no gene match. CDR1 is SNHLY and CDR2 is FYNNEI in the germline V gene. CDR3 length: 14 amino acids. Here the sequenced sample was blood, taken after dendritic cell vaccination. The clonotype comes from a human donor with glioblastoma. This rearrangement joins TRBV2 to TRBJ2-2; 9 bases align to TRBD1. The CDR3 DNA follows: TGTGCCAGCAGTGCTCGGACAGGGGCCGGGGAGCTGTTTTTT. As protein: CASSARTGAGELFF.